The table lists the clone carrying this T cell receptor beta chain with a few counts. Its antigen remains unknown. Trimming cost V 2 bases and J 7 bases; bases outside gene matches: 4. Germline V gives CDR1 MNHEY, CDR2 SVGAGI. The CDR3 has 14 residues. The sample comes from a study of beta chain features in type 1 diabetes. The study's findings and limits: In every one of the four CD4+ subsets, TCRB CDR3s were moderately but significantly shorter in Type 1 diabetes patients.

Expressed TCRB transcripts were sequenced because the entire RNA isolate underwent reverse transcription. Libraries were prepared by immunoSEQ multiplex PCR; TCRdb keeps only in-frame clonotypes and omits some of them. The sample has approximately 250,000 clones, 24% seen once. Specimen: naive CD4+ T cells from blood. The clonotype was recovered from a woman in her twenties or thirties with type 1 diabetes. The chain has TRBV6-5 and TRBJ2-4; 8 nucleotides match TRBD2. The CDR3 protein is CASSYGAGANIQYF. CDR3 sequence (DNA): TGTGCCAGCAGTTACGGAGCGGGAGCGAACATTCAGTACTTC.